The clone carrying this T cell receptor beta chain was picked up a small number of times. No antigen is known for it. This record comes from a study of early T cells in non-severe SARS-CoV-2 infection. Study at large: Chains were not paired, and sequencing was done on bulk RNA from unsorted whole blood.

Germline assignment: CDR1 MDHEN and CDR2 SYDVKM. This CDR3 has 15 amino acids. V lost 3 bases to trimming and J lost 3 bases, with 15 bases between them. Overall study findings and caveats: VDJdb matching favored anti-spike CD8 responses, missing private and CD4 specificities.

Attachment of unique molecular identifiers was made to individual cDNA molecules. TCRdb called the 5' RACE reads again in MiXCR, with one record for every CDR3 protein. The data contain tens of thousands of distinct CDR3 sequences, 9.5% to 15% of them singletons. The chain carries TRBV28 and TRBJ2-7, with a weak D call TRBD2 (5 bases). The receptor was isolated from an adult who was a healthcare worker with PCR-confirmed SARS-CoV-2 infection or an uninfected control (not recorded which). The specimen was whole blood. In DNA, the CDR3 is TGTGCCAGCAGTTTCGAGGGCTCGACCCTCTACGAGCAGTACTTC. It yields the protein CASSFEGSTLYEQYF.